The text below deals with one TCR beta chain. The CDR3 spans 17 residues. From germline, CDR1 is SGHTA and CDR2 FQGNSA. With V trimmed by 0 bases and J by 2 bases, 10 bases remained unmatched. Clones were read by immunoSEQ multiplex PCR, and TCRdb kept only the in-frame ones, dropping some. The table has around 300,000 clones, approximately 91% seen once; the top ten hold around 0.91%. The data are from a study of cytomegalovirus exposure and HLA in healthy donors. Input material: PBMCs. The genes are TRBV7-2 and TRBJ2-7, with 7 bases that match TRBD2. The receptor was derived from a man aged 30 to 39 in good health and CMV-seronegative. This CDR3 reads CASSLALGTSVAYEQYF. CDR3 bases: TGTGCCAGCAGCTTAGCGCTTGGTACTAGCGTCGCCTACGAGCAGTACTTC.